The rows below give T cell receptor beta chains drawn from one sample of a study of blood T cell repertoires in COVID-19. The method was immunoSEQ multiplex PCR; TCRdb's version includes in-frame clones alone and lacks a portion of them. The table shows about 410,000 clones, with more than 80% occurring only once. The sample was peripheral blood. These receptors came from a woman aged 25 to 39 with active or convalescent COVID-19. Each CDR3 is given with its conserved first and last residue. D genes are given only for firm matches. Where a row states a size, it is once, few, many or the class of an expanded clone; other rows omit it.

j_call clone_size v_call d_call cdr3_aa cdr3_nt
TRBJ1-5 - TRBV27 TRBD1 CASSFQGAGSNQPQHF TGTGCCAGCAGTTTCCAGGGGGCGGGCAGCAATCAGCCCCAGCATTTT
TRBJ1-5 - TRBV7-2 TRBD1 CASSPDRVNQPQHF TGTGCCAGCAGCCCAGACAGGGTCAATCAGCCCCAGCATTTT
TRBJ2-1 - TRBV5-4 TRBD1 CASSLELGQTYNEQFF TGTGCCAGCAGCTTGGAATTGGGACAGACCTACAATGAGCAGTTCTTC
TRBJ2-2 - TRBV19 - CASSIALAMNTGELFF TGTGCCAGTAGTATAGCCCTAGCCATGAACACCGGGGAGCTGTTTTTT
TRBJ2-1 - TRBV11-3 TRBD2 CASSSYGTSTYNEQFF TGTGCCAGCAGCTCCTACGGGACTAGCACCTACAATGAGCAGTTCTTC
TRBJ1-3 - TRBV19 TRBD1 CASSSHTGQVSGNTIYF TGTGCCAGTAGTAGCCACACGGGACAGGTCTCTGGAAACACCATATATTTT
TRBJ1-3 - TRBV11-2 - CASSPDMDTIYF TGTGCCAGCAGCCCCGACATGGACACCATATATTTT
TRBJ2-7 - TRBV25-1 TRBD1 CASSDWDREGGSYEQYF TGTGCCAGCAGTGATTGGGACAGGGAGGGCGGCTCCTACGAGCAGTACTTC
TRBJ1-2 - TRBV5-1 TRBD1 CASSSGQAPNYGYTF TGCGCCAGCAGCTCCGGACAGGCTCCCAACTATGGCTACACCTTC
TRBJ2-5 - TRBV10-3 TRBD2 CAISEASGKQETQYF TGTGCCATCAGTGAGGCTAGCGGGAAACAAGAGACCCAGTACTTC
TRBJ1-2 - TRBV5-4 TRBD1 CASSLAGQGASGYTF TGTGCCAGCAGCTTGGCGGGACAGGGGGCTTCTGGCTACACCTTC
TRBJ2-2 few TRBV6-1 TRBD1 CASSEAVGTGGSGELFF TGTGCCAGCAGTGAAGCCGTCGGGACAGGGGGCTCGGGGGAGCTGTTTTTT
TRBJ2-5 - TRBV6-5 TRBD1 CASGQGETQYF TGTGCCAGCGGACAGGGGGAGACCCAGTACTTC
TRBJ2-1 - TRBV5-5 - CASNRAGSEQFF TGTGCCAGCAACAGGGCCGGTTCTGAGCAGTTCTTC
TRBJ2-1 - TRBV2 - CASGRGTDSLSSYNEQFF TGTGCCAGCGGGCGGGGAACCGATTCCTTGAGCTCCTACAATGAGCAGTTCTTC
TRBJ2-5 - TRBV5-1 - CASSPSLETQYF TGCGCCAGCAGCCCCTCCCTTGAGACCCAGTACTTC
TRBJ2-1 - TRBV10-1 TRBD2 CARSLPDSDISGRAFSYNEQFF TGCGCCAGAAGCCTCCCGGACAGTGATATTAGCGGGAGGGCCTTTTCCTACAATGAGCAGTTCTTC
TRBJ2-7 once TRBV30 TRBD2 CAWSGRGRGLAGGPGEQYF TGTGCCTGGAGTGGTCGTGGGCGGGGACTAGCGGGAGGGCCGGGGGAGCAGTACTTC
TRBJ2-6 - TRBV13 - CASSQQGPLNSGANVLTF TGTGCCAGCAGCCAACAGGGCCCGCTGAACTCTGGGGCCAACGTCCTGACTTTC
TRBJ2-1 - TRBV28 - CASTGFRNEQFF TGTGCCAGTACAGGGTTCCGCAATGAGCAGTTCTTC
TRBJ1-2 - TRBV28 - CASTLSWGPNYGYTF TGTGCCAGCACCCTCTCCTGGGGGCCTAACTATGGCTACACCTTC
TRBJ1-1 once TRBV11-1 - CASSLGREAEAFF TGTGCCAGCAGCTTAGGCAGGGAGGCTGAAGCTTTCTTT
TRBJ2-2 - TRBV18 TRBD2 CASSPKPSGNTGELFF TGTGCCAGCTCACCTAAGCCTAGCGGGAACACCGGGGAGCTGTTTTTT
TRBJ1-2 - TRBV10-3 TRBD1 CATTGTDYGYTF TGTGCCACTACCGGGACAGACTATGGCTACACCTTC
TRBJ2-1 - TRBV2 TRBD2 CASSGRVAEQFF TGTGCCAGCAGCGGGAGGGTCGCTGAGCAGTTCTTC
TRBJ1-2 - TRBV27 - CASSLDRNYGYTF TGTGCCAGCAGCCTAGACCGAAACTATGGCTACACCTTC
TRBJ1-2 - TRBV5-4 - CASKDTGSNYGYTF TGTGCCAGCAAGGATACAGGATCTAACTATGGCTACACCTTC
TRBJ1-5 - TRBV13 - CASSKGDIDQPQHF TGTGCCAGCAGCAAAGGGGACATAGATCAGCCCCAGCATTTT
TRBJ2-7 - TRBV6-1 - CASSDVFFSSYEQYF TGTGCCAGCAGTGACGTTTTCTTCAGCTCCTACGAGCAGTACTTC
TRBJ2-1 - TRBV7-9 - CASSSARSSYNEQFF TGTGCCAGCAGCTCAGCCCGTAGCTCCTACAATGAGCAGTTCTTC
TRBJ2-2 - TRBV6-2/TRBV6-3 - CASSSLPSLAMNTGELFF TGTGCCAGCAGTTCCCTCCCCTCTCTAGCGATGAACACCGGGGAGCTGTTTTTT
TRBJ2-7 - TRBV7-9 - CASSQGGGGRYEQYF TGTGCCAGCAGCCAGGGAGGAGGGGGCAGGTACGAGCAGTACTTC
TRBJ2-7 few TRBV6-1 - CASSEASAVGLYEQYF TGTGCCAGCAGTGAAGCGTCGGCAGTGGGGCTCTACGAGCAGTACTTC
TRBJ2-1 once TRBV12-5 TRBD1 CASGPGNRGIDNEQFF TGTGCTAGTGGTCCCGGGAACAGGGGCATCGACAATGAGCAGTTCTTC
TRBJ1-1 - TRBV6-1 TRBD1 CASSEDRGRGTEAFF TGTGCCAGCAGTGAGGACAGGGGGAGAGGAACTGAAGCTTTCTTT
TRBJ1-2 once TRBV3-1/TRBV3-2 - CASSQDLAGNYGYTF TGTGCCAGCAGCCAAGATCTTGCCGGGAACTATGGCTACACCTTC
TRBJ2-1 - TRBV5-4 - CASSLAGAGLNNEQFF TGTGCCAGCAGCTTGGCCGGGGCGGGGCTCAACAATGAGCAGTTCTTC
TRBJ1-1 few TRBV29-1 TRBD1 CSVEGRQGTRNTEAFF TGCAGCGTTGAAGGGCGACAGGGGACCAGGAACACTGAAGCTTTCTTT
TRBJ2-7 - TRBV2 TRBD1 CAGRGTGGEQYF TGTGCCGGAAGAGGGACAGGGGGCGAGCAGTACTTC
TRBJ2-7 few TRBV7-9 - CASSLGPSGQYF TGTGCCAGCAGCTTAGGGCCCTCGGGGCAGTACTTC
TRBJ2-7 - TRBV29-1 - CSVGRQGGFEQYF TGCAGCGTGGGGCGACAGGGAGGTTTCGAGCAGTACTTC
TRBJ2-7 - TRBV5-1 TRBD1 CASSHGQGNYEQYF TGCGCCAGCAGCCATGGACAGGGAAACTACGAGCAGTACTTC
TRBJ2-6 - TRBV5-4 TRBD1 CASSSTGGAGANVLTF TGTGCCAGCAGCTCGACAGGGGGTGCTGGGGCCAACGTCCTGACTTTC
TRBJ2-1 - TRBV11-2 - CASSLMSSYNEQFF TGTGCCAGCAGCTTAATGTCTAGCTACAATGAGCAGTTCTTC
TRBJ1-1 - TRBV5-5 - CASSFTYGNTEAFF TGTGCCAGCAGCTTTACATATGGCAACACTGAAGCTTTCTTT
TRBJ2-2 - TRBV5-6 - CASSLRLGARPGELFF TGTGCCAGCAGCTTGAGATTAGGGGCGCGGCCCGGGGAGCTGTTTTTT
TRBJ1-5 - TRBV3-1/TRBV3-2 TRBD1 CASSHRTGLDQPQHF TGTGCCAGCAGCCATAGGACAGGGTTGGATCAGCCCCAGCATTTT
TRBJ2-7 - TRBV6-1 - CASSETERRVYEQYF TGTGCCAGCAGTGAGACAGAGCGGAGGGTGTACGAGCAGTACTTC
TRBJ2-1 - TRBV27 - CASSDFSRPTIF TGTGCCAGCAGTGATTTCAGCCGCCCAACTATCTTC
TRBJ2-5 once TRBV4-2 TRBD2 CASSIGASGGQETQYF TGTGCCAGCAGCATTGGGGCTAGCGGGGGCCAAGAGACCCAGTACTTC
TRBJ2-7 once TRBV6-5 TRBD1 CASSQWDSYEQYF TGTGCCAGCAGTCAATGGGACAGCTACGAGCAGTACTTC
TRBJ2-1 - TRBV19 - CASSIDLGEFNEQFF TGTGCCAGTAGTATAGATCTAGGGGAATTCAATGAGCAGTTCTTC
TRBJ2-2 once TRBV14 - CASSQEIGGAGTGELFF TGTGCCAGCAGCCAAGAAATTGGAGGGGCAGGCACCGGGGAGCTGTTTTTT
TRBJ1-2 - TRBV29-1 TRBD1 CSVPDRGLIYGYTF TGCAGCGTCCCCGACAGGGGCCTGATCTATGGCTACACCTTC
TRBJ1-6 - TRBV10-3 TRBD1 CAISPGQGYRDSPLHF TGTGCCATCAGCCCGGGACAGGGATATCGGGATTCACCCCTCCACTTT
TRBJ1-5 - TRBV4-1 TRBD1 CASSQGDREIQPQHF TGCGCCAGCAGCCAAGGTGACAGGGAGATTCAGCCCCAGCATTTT
TRBJ2-7 - TRBV4-1 TRBD1 CASSRGDRGIDEQYF TGCGCCAGCAGCCGAGGGGACAGGGGCATCGACGAGCAGTACTTC